This T cell receptor beta chain was sequenced in a study of cytomegalovirus exposure and HLA in healthy donors. Broader study findings: A few chains tied to CMV proved CMV antigen-specific in vitro. A later analysis associated 15,000 or so TCR beta sequences with HLA alleles at a 0.05 false discovery rate.

The PCR contained 60 Vbeta and 13 Jbeta primers. Data came from immunoSEQ multiplex PCR; TCRdb stores just in-frame clones and leaves some out. The sample records roughly 100,000 clones, approximately 9% being singletons. This clone was counted between two and nine times. Antigen: not known. CDR1 is LNHDA and CDR2 is SQIVND in the germline V gene (reference sequence). V gave up 5 bases and J gave up 2 bases; unmatched junction bases: 5. The CDR3 runs to 14 residues. Sequences were obtained from PBMCs. V is TRBV19 and J is TRBJ1-1; 7 bases are a match to TRBD1. The source is a man aged 50 or older in good health and CMV-seropositive. CDR3 DNA sequence: TGTGCCAGTAGTCCGGGGACAGAAAACACTGAAGCTTTCTTT. It codes for CASSPGTENTEAFF. Filled out from reference TRBV19 and TRBJ1-1, the complete variable domain reads DGGITQSPKYLFRKEGQNVTLSCEQNLNHDAMYWYRQDPGQGLRLIYYSQIVNDFQKGDIAEGYSVSREKKESFPLTVTSAQKNPTAFYLCASSPGTENTEAFFGQGTRLTVV.